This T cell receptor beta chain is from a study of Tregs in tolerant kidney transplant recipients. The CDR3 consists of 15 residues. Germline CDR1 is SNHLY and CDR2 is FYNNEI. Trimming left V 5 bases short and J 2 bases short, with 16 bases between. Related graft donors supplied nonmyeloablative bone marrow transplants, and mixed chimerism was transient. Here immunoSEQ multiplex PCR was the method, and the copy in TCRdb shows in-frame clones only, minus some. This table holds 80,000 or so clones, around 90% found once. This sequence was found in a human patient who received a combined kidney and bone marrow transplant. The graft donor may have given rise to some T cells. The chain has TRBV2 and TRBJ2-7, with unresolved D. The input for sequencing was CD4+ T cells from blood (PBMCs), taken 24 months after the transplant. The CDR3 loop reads CASSQTEKVTYEQYF. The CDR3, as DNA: TGTGCCAGCAGTCAGACTGAAAAAGTCACCTACGAGCAGTACTTC.